Following are 19 T cell receptor beta chains from one sample sequenced in a study of blood T cell repertoires in COVID-19. This table comes from immunoSEQ multiplex PCR, and its TCRdb copy is limited to in-frame clones, with some not included. Of 75,000 to 95,000 clones in the sample, around 90% are singletons; the top ten hold more than 4.5%. The sequenced material came from peripheral blood. The receptors here all came from a man aged 55 to 69 with acute or convalescent COVID-19.

The chain combines TRBV30 with TRBJ1-1; tentatively, D is TRBD1 (5 bases). The CDR3 has 13 amino acids. Deletions cut 6 bases from V and 1 base from J, with 12 bases between. Germline V gene data show CDR1 as GTSNPN and CDR2 as SVGIG (reference sequence). In nucleotides, the CDR3 is TGTGCCTGTGAGGGACTTTCGAACACTGAAGCTTTCTTT. This encodes CACEGLSNTEAFF. Variable domain in full (rest from reference TRBV30 and TRBJ1-1): SQTIHQWPATLVQPVGSPLSLECTVEGTSNPNLYWYRQAAGRGLQLLFYSVGIGQISSEVPQNLSASRPQDRQFILSSKKLLLSDSGFYLCACEGLSNTEAFFGQGTRLTVV.

J is TRBJ1-5 and V is TRBV6-5; the D is unclear. V was cut by 7 bases and J by 0 bases, with 13 bases left in between. Germline V lookup: CDR1 MNHEY, CDR2 SVGAGI. This CDR3 region has 15 residues. The chain's CDR3 is CASTRTGYSNQPQHF. CDR3 coding DNA: TGTGCCAGCACCAGAACCGGGTATAGCAATCAGCCCCAGCATTTT.

This chain uses TRBV5-6 with TRBJ1-1, with TRBD1 matching over 8 bases. The CDR3 totals 16 residues. Losses at the gene ends were 1 base for V and 4 bases for J; bases not matched to a gene: 9. Germline V gene data show CDR1 as SGHDT and CDR2 as YYEEEE. The CDR3 DNA follows: TGTGCCAGCAGCTTGAGACAGGGGAAGGTAAGCACTGAAGCTTTCTTT. It yields the protein CASSLRQGKVSTEAFF.

This chain joins TRBV5-1 and TRBJ2-7, with 13 bases matching TRBD2. J was trimmed by 4 bases and V by 0 bases; bases with no gene match: 7. Germline V CDR1 and CDR2: SGHRS, YFSETQ. The CDR3 spans 17 residues. The CDR3 nucleotides read TGCGCCAGCAGCTTGGGTGGACTAGCGGGGGAGCATTACGAGCAGTACTTC. Amino acid sequence: CASSLGGLAGEHYEQYF.

This clone occurred a few times. The V gene is TRBV10-3, the J gene TRBJ1-2, with D unresolved. This CDR3 is built from 13 residues. CDR1 is ENHRY, CDR2 SYGVKD, per germline. V dropped 7 bases and J dropped 8 bases, with 17 bases sitting between them. The CDR3 region has the DNA TGTGCCATCAACCGCGACGGTGTGGGCGGCTACACCTTC. It yields the protein CAINRDGVGGYTF.

The J gene is TRBJ1-5, the V gene TRBV3-1 (or the pseudogene TRBV3-2), with 10 nucleotides matching TRBD1. J lost 7 bases, V lost 4 bases, and 10 bases had no gene match. The CDR3 contains 16 residues. Germline V CDR1 and CDR2: LGHDT, YNNKEL (reference sequence). Here the CDR3 reads CASSPLRQGARQPQHF. The CDR3 bases are TGTGCCAGCAGCCCCCTAAGACAGGGGGCAAGGCAGCCCCAGCATTTT.

The V gene is TRBV27, the J gene TRBJ2-7, with TRBD2 matching 10 bases. The trim removed 5 bases at V and 2 bases at J, leaving 9 bases unmatched. The CDR3 covers 16 residues. The V gene's germline CDR1 is MNHEY and CDR2 SMNVEV (reference sequence). The CDR3 DNA reads TGTGCCAGCAGTCAAACGGGAACTAGCGGGGCCTACGAGCAGTACTTC. This gives the protein CASSQTGTSGAYEQYF.

This clone was seen only a few times. CDR3 in amino acids: CATSFGATANEKLFF. DNA of the CDR3: TGTGCCACCAGCTTTGGGGCTACGGCTAATGAAAAACTGTTTTTT. The chain links TRBV15 to TRBJ1-4; possible D gene TRBD1, 5 bases. V was clipped by 5 bases and J by 3 bases, with 13 bases between them. Germline V gene lookup returns CDR1 LNHNV and CDR2 YYDKDF (reference sequence). The CDR3 runs to 15 residues.

The chain links TRBV27 to TRBJ1-1, with 7 bases identical to TRBD1. This CDR3 comprises 17 residues. CDR1 is MNHEY and CDR2 is SMNVEV in the germline V gene (reference sequence). The ends lost 2 bases at V and 0 bases at J; junction bases unmatched: 9. The CDR3 loop reads CASSLKDRTRVNTEAFF. CDR3 nucleotide sequence: TGTGCCAGCAGTTTAAAGGACAGGACGCGAGTGAACACTGAAGCTTTCTTT.

Only one count was recorded for this clone. J is TRBJ2-1 and V is TRBV6-5; possibly TRBD1 for D (6 bases). The V end lost 2 bases, the J end lost 3 bases, and 11 bases lay between the germline ends. The CDR3 is 15 residues long. Germline V lookup: CDR1 MNHEY, CDR2 SVGAGI. CDR3 DNA sequence: TGTGCCAGCAGTTACGATTACAGGGACTACAATGAGCAGTTCTTC. This sequence encodes CASSYDYRDYNEQFF.

This clone is medium-sized. This rearrangement joins TRBV27 to TRBJ2-5, with TRBD1 as a possible D gene (6 bases). CDR1 is MNHEY and CDR2 is SMNVEV in the germline V gene (reference sequence). Trimming stripped 3 bases from V and 4 bases from J, with 12 bases between. This CDR3 has 14 amino acids. The CDR3 coding sequence is TGTGCCAGCAGTTTCGCAGGGGCAGGAGAGACCCAGTACTTC. The encoded protein is CASSFAGAGETQYF.

This chain links TRBV15 with TRBJ2-7; possibly TRBD2 for D (5 bases). The CDR3 is 14 residues long. Trimming took off 4 bases at V and 6 bases at J, with 16 bases between the two ends. Germline V gene data show CDR1 as LNHNV and CDR2 as YYDKDF (reference sequence). The CDR3 protein is CATSMDLKGAEQYF. DNA of the CDR3: TGTGCCACCAGCATGGATCTTAAGGGAGCCGAGCAGTACTTC.

The chain recombines TRBV12-3 or TRBV12-4 with TRBJ1-1, with 10 nucleotides matching TRBD1. The junction had 4 bases not matched to a gene; V was cut back by 7 bases and J by 5 bases. This CDR3 has 13 amino acids. This chain's CDR3 is CASNRDRGTEAFF. CDR3 in DNA: TGTGCCAGCAACCGGGACAGGGGAACTGAAGCTTTCTTT.

The V call is TRBV2, the J call TRBJ1-2; 7 bases are shared with TRBD1. The trim removed 0 bases at V and 8 bases at J, leaving 6 bases unmatched. Germline lookup yields CDR1 SNHLY and CDR2 FYNNEI. The CDR3 totals 14 residues. The CDR3 DNA reads as TGTGCCAGCAGTGAAGCCCTGACAGGGCGAGGCTACACCTTC. It encodes CASSEALTGRGYTF.

V is TRBV6-2 or TRBV6-3 and J is TRBJ2-7, with D possibly TRBD2 on 6 matching bases. This CDR3 comprises 15 residues. V lost 4 bases and J lost 3, with 16 bases in between. Germline V gene lookup returns CDR1 MNHEY and CDR2 SVGEGT. The CDR3: CASSLTLAQGYEQYF. The CDR3, as DNA: TGTGCCAGCAGTTTGACGCTAGCGCAGGGCTACGAGCAGTACTTC.

This chain joins TRBV7-6 and TRBJ1-3, with D perhaps TRBD1 (5 bases). Germline assignment: CDR1 SGHVS and CDR2 FNYEAQ. Between the trimmed V and J ends, which lost 0 bases and 4 bases, there was a span of 13 bases. The CDR3 has 16 residues. The CDR3 loop is CASSLAGPLRGNTIYF. CDR3 nucleotide sequence: TGTGCCAGCAGCTTAGCGGGGCCTCTGAGGGGAAACACCATATATTTT.

This clone was found once. The rearrangement uses TRBV4-1 and TRBJ2-3; D possibly corresponds to TRBD2 (5 bases). This CDR3 contains 11 residues. CDR1 and CDR2 (germline): MGHRA, YSYEKL. V was trimmed by 4 bases and J by 7 bases, leaving 6 bases between them. This chain's CDR3 is CASSREYTQYF. CDR3 sequence (DNA): TGCGCCAGCAGCCGGGAGTATACGCAGTATTTT.

The gene calls are TRBV18 and TRBJ1-1; no definite D call. Trimming removed 2 bases at V and 3 bases at J, with 10 bases between. The CDR3 contains 14 residues. Germline V lookup: CDR1 KGHSH, CDR2 LQKENI. CDR3 sequence: CASSPFSGDTEAFF. CDR3 nucleotide sequence: TGTGCCAGCTCACCATTTTCCGGGGACACTGAAGCTTTCTTT.

The chain has TRBV4-1 and TRBJ1-6; 9 nucleotides agree with TRBD1. The length of the CDR3 is 16 residues. Germline lookup yields CDR1 MGHRA and CDR2 YSYEKL. Trimming took 3 bases from V and 7 from J; bases not matched to a gene: 7. The CDR3 spells CASSQGDRAGNSPLHF. In nucleotides, the CDR3 is TGCGCCAGCAGCCAGGGGGACAGGGCGGGGAATTCACCCCTCCACTTT.